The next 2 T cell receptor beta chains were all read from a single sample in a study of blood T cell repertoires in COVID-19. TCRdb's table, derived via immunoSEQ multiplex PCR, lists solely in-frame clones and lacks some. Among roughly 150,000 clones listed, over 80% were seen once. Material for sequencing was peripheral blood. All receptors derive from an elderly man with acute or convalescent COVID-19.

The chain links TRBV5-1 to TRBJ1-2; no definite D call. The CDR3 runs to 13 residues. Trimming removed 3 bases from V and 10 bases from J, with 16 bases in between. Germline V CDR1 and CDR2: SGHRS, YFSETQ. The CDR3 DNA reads TGCGCCAGCAGCTCTCCCGAGCTGCCCGTCTACACCTTC. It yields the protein CASSSPELPVYTF.

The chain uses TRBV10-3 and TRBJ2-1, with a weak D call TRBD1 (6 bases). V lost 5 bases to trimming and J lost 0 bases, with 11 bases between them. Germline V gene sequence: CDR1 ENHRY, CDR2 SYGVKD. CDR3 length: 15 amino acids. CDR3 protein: CAISYTGSSYNEQFF. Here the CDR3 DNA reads TGTGCCATCAGTTACACAGGGAGCTCCTACAATGAGCAGTTCTTC.